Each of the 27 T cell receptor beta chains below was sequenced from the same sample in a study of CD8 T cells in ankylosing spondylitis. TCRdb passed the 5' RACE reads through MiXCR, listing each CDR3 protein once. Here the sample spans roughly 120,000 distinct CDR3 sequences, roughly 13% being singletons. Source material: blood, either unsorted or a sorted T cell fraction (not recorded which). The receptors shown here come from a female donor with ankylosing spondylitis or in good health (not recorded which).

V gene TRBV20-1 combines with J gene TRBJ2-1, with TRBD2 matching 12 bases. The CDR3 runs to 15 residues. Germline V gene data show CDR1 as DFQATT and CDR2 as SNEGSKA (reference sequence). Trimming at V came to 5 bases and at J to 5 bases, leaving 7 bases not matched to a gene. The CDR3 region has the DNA TGCAGTGCTGGCGGACTAGCGGGAATCAACAATGAGCAGTTCTTC. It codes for CSAGGLAGINNEQFF.

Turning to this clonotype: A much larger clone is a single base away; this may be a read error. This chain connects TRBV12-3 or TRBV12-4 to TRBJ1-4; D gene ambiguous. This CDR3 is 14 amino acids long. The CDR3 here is CVSSLYPRNEKLFF. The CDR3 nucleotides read TGTGTCAGCAGTTTATACCCAAGAAATGAAAAACTGTTTTTT.

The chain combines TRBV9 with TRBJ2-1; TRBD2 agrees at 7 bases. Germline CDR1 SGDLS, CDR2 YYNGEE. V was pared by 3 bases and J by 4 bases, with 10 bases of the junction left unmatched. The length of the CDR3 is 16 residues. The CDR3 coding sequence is TGTGCCAGCAGCGGATCTAGCGGAGGAACTTACAATGAGCAGTTCTTC. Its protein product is CASSGSSGGTYNEQFF.

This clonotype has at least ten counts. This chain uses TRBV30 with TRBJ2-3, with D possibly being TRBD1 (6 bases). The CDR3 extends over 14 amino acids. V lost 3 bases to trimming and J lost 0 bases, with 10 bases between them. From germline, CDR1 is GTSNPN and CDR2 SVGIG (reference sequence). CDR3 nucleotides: TGTGCCTGGAGCGCAGGGGCTAGCACAGATACGCAGTATTTT. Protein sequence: CAWSAGASTDTQYF.

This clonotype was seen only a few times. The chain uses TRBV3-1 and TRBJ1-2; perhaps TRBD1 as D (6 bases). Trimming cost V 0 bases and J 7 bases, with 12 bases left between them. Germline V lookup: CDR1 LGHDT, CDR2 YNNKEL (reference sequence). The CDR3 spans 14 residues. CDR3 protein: CASSQETRGGGYTF. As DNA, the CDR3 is TGTGCCAGCAGCCAAGAGACACGAGGGGGTGGCTACACCTTC.

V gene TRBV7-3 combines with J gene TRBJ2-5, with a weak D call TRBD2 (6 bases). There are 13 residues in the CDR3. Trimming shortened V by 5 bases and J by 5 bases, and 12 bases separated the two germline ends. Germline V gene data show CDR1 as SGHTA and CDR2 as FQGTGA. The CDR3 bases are TGTGCCAGCAGCCCCTCTGCGGGGGAGACCCAGTACTTC. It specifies CASSPSAGETQYF.

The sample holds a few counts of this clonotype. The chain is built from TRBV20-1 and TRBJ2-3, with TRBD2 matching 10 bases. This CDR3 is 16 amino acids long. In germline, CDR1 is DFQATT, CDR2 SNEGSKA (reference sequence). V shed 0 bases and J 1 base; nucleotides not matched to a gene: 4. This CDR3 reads CSARDSLAGGTDTQYF. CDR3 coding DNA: TGCAGTGCTAGAGATAGTCTAGCGGGAGGCACAGATACGCAGTATTTT.

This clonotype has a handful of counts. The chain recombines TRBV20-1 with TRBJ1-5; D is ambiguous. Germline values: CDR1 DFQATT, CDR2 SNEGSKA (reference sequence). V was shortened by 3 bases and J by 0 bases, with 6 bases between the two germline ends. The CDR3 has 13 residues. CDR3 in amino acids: CSASPLSNQPQHF. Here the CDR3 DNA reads TGCAGTGCTAGTCCCCTTAGCAATCAGCCCCAGCATTTT.

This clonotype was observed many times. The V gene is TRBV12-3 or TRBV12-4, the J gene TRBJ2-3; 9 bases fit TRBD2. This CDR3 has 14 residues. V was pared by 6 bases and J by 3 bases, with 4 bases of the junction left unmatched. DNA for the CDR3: TGTGCCAGCAGGCTAGCGGGGTGGACAGATACGCAGTATTTT. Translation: CASRLAGWTDTQYF.

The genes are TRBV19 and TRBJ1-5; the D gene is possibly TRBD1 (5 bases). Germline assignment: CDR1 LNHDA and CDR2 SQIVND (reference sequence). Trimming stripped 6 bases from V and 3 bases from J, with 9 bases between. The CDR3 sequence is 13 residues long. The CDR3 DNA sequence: TGTGCCAGTAGGACAGATTACAATCAGCCCCAGCATTTT. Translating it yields CASRTDYNQPQHF.

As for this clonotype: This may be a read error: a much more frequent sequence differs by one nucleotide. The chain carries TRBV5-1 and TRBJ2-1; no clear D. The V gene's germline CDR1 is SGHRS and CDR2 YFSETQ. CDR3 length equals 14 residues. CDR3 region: CASSLLNSYNGQFF. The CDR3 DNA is TGCGCCAGCAGCTTGCTCAACTCCTACAATGGGCAGTTCTTC.

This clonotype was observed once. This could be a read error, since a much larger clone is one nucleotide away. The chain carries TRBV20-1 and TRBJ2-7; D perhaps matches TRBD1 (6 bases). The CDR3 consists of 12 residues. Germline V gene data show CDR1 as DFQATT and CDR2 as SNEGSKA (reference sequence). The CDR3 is CSAAQGSSEQYF. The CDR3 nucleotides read TGCAGTGCAGCACAGGGTTCCTCCGAGCAGTACTTC.

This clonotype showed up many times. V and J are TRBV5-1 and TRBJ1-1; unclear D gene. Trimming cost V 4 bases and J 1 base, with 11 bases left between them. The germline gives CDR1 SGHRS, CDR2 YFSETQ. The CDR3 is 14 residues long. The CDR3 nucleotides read TGCGCCAGCAGCGTGAGTGTTACGAACACTGAAGCTTTCTTT. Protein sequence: CASSVSVTNTEAFF.

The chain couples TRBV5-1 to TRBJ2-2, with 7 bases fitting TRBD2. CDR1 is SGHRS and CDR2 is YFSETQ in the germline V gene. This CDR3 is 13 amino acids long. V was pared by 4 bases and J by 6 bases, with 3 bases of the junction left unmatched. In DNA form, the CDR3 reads TGCGCCAGCAGCACCACTAGCGCCGGGGAGCTGTTTTTT. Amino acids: CASSTTSAGELFF.

The CDR3, as DNA: TGCAGTGCTAGAGATCCGGCTAGCGAGAGGGTAGATACGCAGTATTTT. As protein: CSARDPASERVDTQYF. The rearrangement uses TRBV20-1 and TRBJ2-3, with D perhaps matching TRBD2 (6 bases). Per the germline V gene, CDR1 is DFQATT and CDR2 is SNEGSKA (reference sequence). The CDR3 contains 16 residues. The germline V and J ends were trimmed by 0 bases and 5 bases, with 18 bases remaining between them.

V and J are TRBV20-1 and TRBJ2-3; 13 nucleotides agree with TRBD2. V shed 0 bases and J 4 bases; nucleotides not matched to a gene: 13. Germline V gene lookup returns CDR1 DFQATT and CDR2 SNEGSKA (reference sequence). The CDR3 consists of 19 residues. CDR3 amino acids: CSARDPLATSGRSADTQYF. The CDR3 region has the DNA TGCAGTGCTAGAGACCCCCTGGCGACTAGCGGGAGGTCCGCAGATACGCAGTATTTT.

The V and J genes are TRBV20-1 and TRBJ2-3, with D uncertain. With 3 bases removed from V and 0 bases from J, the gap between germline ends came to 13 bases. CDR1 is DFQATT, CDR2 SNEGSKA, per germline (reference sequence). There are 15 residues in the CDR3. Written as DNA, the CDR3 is TGCAGTGCTAGCAGTAGACTTACTAGCACAGATACGCAGTATTTT. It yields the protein CSASSRLTSTDTQYF.

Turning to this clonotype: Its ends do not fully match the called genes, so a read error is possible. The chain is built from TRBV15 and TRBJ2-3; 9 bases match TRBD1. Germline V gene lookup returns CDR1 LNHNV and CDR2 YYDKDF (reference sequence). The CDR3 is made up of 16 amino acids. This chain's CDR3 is CAASRGGTGFRDTQYF. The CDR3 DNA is TGTGCCGCCAGCAGAGGGGGGACAGGGTTTAGAGATACGCAGTATTTT. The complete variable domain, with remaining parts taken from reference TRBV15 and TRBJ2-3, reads DAMVIQNPRYQVTQFGKPVTLSCSQTLNHNVMYWYQQKSSQAPKLLFHYYDKDFNNEADTPDNFQSRRPNTSFCFLDIRSPGLGDTAMYLCAASRGGTGFRDTQYFGPGTRLTVL.

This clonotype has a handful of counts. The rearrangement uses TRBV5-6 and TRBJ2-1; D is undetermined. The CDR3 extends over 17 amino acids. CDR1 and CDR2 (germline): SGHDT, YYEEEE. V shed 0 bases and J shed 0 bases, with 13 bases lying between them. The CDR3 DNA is TGTGCCAGCAGCTTGGGACTGACACTTAGCTCCTACAATGAGCAGTTCTTC. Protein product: CASSLGLTLSSYNEQFF.

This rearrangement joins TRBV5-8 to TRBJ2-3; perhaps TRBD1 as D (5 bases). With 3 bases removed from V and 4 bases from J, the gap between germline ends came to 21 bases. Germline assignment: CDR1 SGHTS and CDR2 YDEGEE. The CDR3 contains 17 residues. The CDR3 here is CASSSGRGGARPDTQYF. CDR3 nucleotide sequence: TGTGCCAGCAGCTCCGGACGCGGTGGGGCCCGACCAGATACGCAGTATTTT.

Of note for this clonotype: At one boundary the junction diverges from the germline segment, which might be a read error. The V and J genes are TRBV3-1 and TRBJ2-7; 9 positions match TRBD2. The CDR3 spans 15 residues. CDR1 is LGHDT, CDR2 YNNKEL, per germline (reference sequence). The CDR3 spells CACSKNSGRLSEQYF. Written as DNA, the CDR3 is TGTGCCTGCAGCAAAAATAGCGGGAGACTCTCCGAGCAGTACTTC.

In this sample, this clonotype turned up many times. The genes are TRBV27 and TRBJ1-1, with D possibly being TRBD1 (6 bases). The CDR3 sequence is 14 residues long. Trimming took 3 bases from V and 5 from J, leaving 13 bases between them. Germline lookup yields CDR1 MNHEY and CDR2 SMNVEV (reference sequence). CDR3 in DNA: TGTGCCAGCAGTTTTAGGGGGGGCTATACTGAAGCTTTCTTT. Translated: CASSFRGGYTEAFF.

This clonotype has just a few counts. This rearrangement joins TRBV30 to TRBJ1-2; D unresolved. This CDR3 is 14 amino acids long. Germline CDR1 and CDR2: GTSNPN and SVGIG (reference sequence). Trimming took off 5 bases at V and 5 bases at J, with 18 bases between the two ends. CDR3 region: CAWASGTDSYGYTF. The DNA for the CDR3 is TGTGCCTGGGCCAGTGGAACAGACTCTTATGGCTACACCTTC. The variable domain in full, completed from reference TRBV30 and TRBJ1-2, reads SQTIHQWPATLVQPVGSPLSLECTVEGTSNPNLYWYRQAAGRGLQLLFYSVGIGQISSEVPQNLSASRPQDRQFILSSKKLLLSDSGFYLCAWASGTDSYGYTFGSGTRLTVV.

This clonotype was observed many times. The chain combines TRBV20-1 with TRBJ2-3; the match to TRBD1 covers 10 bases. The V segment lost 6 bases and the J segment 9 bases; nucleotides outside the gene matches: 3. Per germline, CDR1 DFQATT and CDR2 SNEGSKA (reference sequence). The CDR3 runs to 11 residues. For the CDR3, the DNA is TGCAGTGCCAGGGACAGGGGCACGCAGTATTTT. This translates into CSARDRGTQYF.

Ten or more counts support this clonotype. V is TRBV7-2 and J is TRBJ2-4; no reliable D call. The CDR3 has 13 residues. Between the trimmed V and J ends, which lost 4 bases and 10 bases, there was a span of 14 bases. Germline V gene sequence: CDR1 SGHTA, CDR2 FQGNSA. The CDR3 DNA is TGTGCCAGCAGCTCGACACCAGAATGGATTCAGTACTTC. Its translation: CASSSTPEWIQYF.

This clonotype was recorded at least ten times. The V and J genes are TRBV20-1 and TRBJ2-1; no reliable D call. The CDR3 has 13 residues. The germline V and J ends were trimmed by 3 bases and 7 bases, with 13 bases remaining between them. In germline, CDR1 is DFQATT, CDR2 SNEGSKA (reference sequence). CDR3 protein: CSARVASANEQFF. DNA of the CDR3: TGCAGTGCTAGGGTGGCCTCTGCTAATGAGCAGTTCTTC.

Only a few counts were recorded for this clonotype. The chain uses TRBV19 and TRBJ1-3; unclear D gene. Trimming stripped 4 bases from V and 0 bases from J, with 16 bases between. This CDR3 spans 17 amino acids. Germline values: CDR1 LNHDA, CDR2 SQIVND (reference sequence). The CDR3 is CASSKISDALSGNTIYF. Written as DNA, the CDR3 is TGTGCCAGTAGTAAGATTTCAGACGCCCTCTCTGGAAACACCATATATTTT.